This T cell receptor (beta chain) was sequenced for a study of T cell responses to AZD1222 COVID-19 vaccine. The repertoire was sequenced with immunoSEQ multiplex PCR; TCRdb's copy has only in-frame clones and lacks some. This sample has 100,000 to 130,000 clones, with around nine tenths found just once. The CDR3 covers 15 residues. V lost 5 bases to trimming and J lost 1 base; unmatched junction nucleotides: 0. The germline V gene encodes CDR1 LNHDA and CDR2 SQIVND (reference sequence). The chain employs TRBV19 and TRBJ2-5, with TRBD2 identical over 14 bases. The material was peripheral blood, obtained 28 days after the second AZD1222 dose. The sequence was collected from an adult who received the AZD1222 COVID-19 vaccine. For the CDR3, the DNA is TGTGCCAGTAGTGGGACTAGCGGGGGCCAAGAGACCCAGTACTTC. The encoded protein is CASSGTSGGQETQYF.